A single sample gave rise to the 3 T cell receptor beta chains below, sequenced in a study of T cells in Graves' hyperthyroidism and ophthalmopathy. It was RNA transcripts that yielded the amplified TCR beta CDR3 regions. First-round RT-PCR with HTBI primers amplified the TCR CDR3 region. Using its own MiXCR run on the multiplex PCR reads, TCRdb lists one record per CDR3 protein. This sample has more than 550,000 distinct CDR3 sequences, with around 19% found just once. The sequenced sample was blood. The receptors shown here come from a woman between 50 and 59 years old with Graves' hyperthyroidism that later progressed to Graves' ophthalmopathy.

In its sample, this clonotype was seen a few times. This chain links TRBV7-9 with TRBJ2-3; possibly TRBD1 for D (6 bases). With 6 bases removed from V and 2 bases from J, the gap between germline ends came to 9 bases. The CDR3 length is 13 residues. Germline loops: CDR1 SEHNR, CDR2 FQNEAQ (reference sequence). CDR3 DNA sequence: TGTGCCAGCAGACCAGGGGACACAGATACGCAGTATTTT. Encoded protein: CASRPGDTDTQYF.

The V gene is TRBV5-1, the J gene TRBJ2-7; a weak D match, TRBD2 (6 bases). Germline V gives CDR1 SGHRS, CDR2 YFSETQ. The CDR3 has 13 amino acids. V lost 1 base and J 6 bases, leaving 11 bases between the germline ends. In nucleotides, the CDR3 is TGCGCCAGCAGCTTGCTGCAGGGAGGCGAGCAGTACTTC. It is translated as CASSLLQGGEQYF.

There are many counts of this clonotype. The J gene is TRBJ1-2, the V gene TRBV3-1; a weak D match, TRBD1 (6 bases). CDR1 is LGHDT and CDR2 is YNNKEL in the germline V gene (reference sequence). V was shortened by 4 bases and J by 7 bases, with 19 bases between the two germline ends. The CDR3 is made up of 15 amino acids. The DNA of the CDR3 is TGTGCCAGCAGCCCGAATTCCCGGGGGCGCGGTGGCTACACCTTC. Its protein product is CASSPNSRGRGGYTF.